This entry is about one T cell receptor beta chain. This sample is drawn from a study of blood T cell repertoires in COVID-19. Measured with immunoSEQ multiplex PCR; TCRdb has only the in-frame clones, and not every one. The data hold 250,000 or so clones, with 85% to 95% observed a single time. This CDR3 has 16 residues. The germline CDR1 and CDR2 sequences are SGHDT and YYEEEE. V was trimmed by 0 bases and J by 0 bases, leaving 12 bases between them. V is TRBV5-6 and J is TRBJ1-1, with D unclear. The receptor comes from a man aged 35 to 55 who had been exposed to COVID-19. Sequencing was carried out using PBMCs or T cells enriched from blood (not recorded which). The CDR3 sequence is CASSLDGVAMNTEAFF. DNA of the CDR3: TGTGCCAGCAGCTTGGACGGGGTGGCCATGAACACTGAAGCTTTCTTT.